Following are 17 T cell receptor beta chains from one sample sequenced in a study of radiation and T cells in renal cell carcinoma. Clones were read by immunoSEQ multiplex PCR, and TCRdb kept only the in-frame ones, dropping some. The sample has about 140,000 clones; 83% are singletons. Time point denoted: baseline pretreatment blood. Treatment denoted: 15 Gy SBRT to primary tumor, nephrectomy 4 weeks later. The sample here was blood, taken from a patient whose treatment included radiotherapy and nephrectomy. The receptors here all came from a woman aged 45 to 65 with renal cell carcinoma.

The chain couples TRBV7-9 to TRBJ2-2; D is perhaps TRBD1 or TRBD2 (5 bases each). The V end lost 1 base, the J end lost 7 bases, and 16 bases lay between the germline ends. Germline V gives CDR1 SEHNR, CDR2 FQNEAQ (reference sequence). CDR3 length: 16 amino acids. CDR3 nucleotide sequence: TGTGCCAGCAGCTTAGTCGGGATCAGGGAAGGCGGGGAGCTGTTTTTT. Protein sequence: CASSLVGIREGGELFF.

The chain couples TRBV5-4 to TRBJ1-1, with unresolved D. V lost 3 bases and J 2 bases, leaving 14 bases between the germline ends. From germline, CDR1 is SGHNT and CDR2 YYREEE (reference sequence). The CDR3 consists of 15 residues. Here the CDR3 DNA reads TGTGCCAGCAGCTATGTCCGGAAGGGAAACACTGAAGCTTTCTTT. This gives the protein CASSYVRKGNTEAFF.

This clone has only one observation. This chain links TRBV25-1 with TRBJ1-1; a possible D gene is TRBD1 (6 bases). CDR3 size: 14 residues. Looked up from germline, CDR1 is MGHDK and CDR2 is SYGVNS. Deletions cut 9 bases from V and 1 base from J, with 15 bases between. This chain's CDR3 is CASRSSQGNTEAFF. CDR3 sequence (DNA): TGTGCCAGTCGGTCGTCACAGGGGAACACTGAAGCTTTCTTT.

The CDR3 loop is CASSASRTYNEQFF. For the CDR3, the DNA is TGTGCCAGCAGTGCCTCGCGGACGTACAATGAGCAGTTCTTC. The V call is TRBV2, the J call TRBJ2-1; D not resolved. The germline V and J ends were trimmed by 4 bases and 4 bases, with 11 bases remaining between them. CDR3 length: 14 residues. From germline, CDR1 is SNHLY and CDR2 FYNNEI.

V gene TRBV6-5 combines with J gene TRBJ1-1; a possible D gene is TRBD1 (5 bases). The CDR3 length is 13 residues. Germline values: CDR1 MNHEY, CDR2 SVGAGI. V was clipped by 6 bases and J by 1 base, with 9 bases between them. In DNA form, the CDR3 reads TGTGCCAGCAGCCGCGGGACGAACACTGAAGCTTTCTTT. It yields the protein CASSRGTNTEAFF.

The genes are TRBV25-1 and TRBJ2-2, with D maybe TRBD2 (7 bases). Germline values: CDR1 MGHDK, CDR2 SYGVNS. Trimming took 3 bases from V and 7 from J, leaving 21 bases between them. This CDR3 is 17 amino acids long. The CDR3 region is CASSEGAGERDGGELFF. CDR3 bases: TGTGCCAGCAGTGAGGGGGCTGGTGAGCGGGATGGCGGGGAGCTGTTTTTT.

The CDR3 coding sequence is TGCGCCAGCAGCCAAAGCACAGACTATGGCTACACCTTC. It translates to CASSQSTDYGYTF. V and J are TRBV4-1 and TRBJ1-2, with unresolved D. The V end lost 2 bases, the J end lost 3 bases, and 7 bases lay between the germline ends. The germline V gene has CDR1 MGHRA and CDR2 YSYEKL. The CDR3 loop spans 13 amino acids.

The chain employs TRBV6-5 and TRBJ2-7; 9 bases line up with TRBD1. The germline gives CDR1 MNHEY, CDR2 SVGAGI. The CDR3 spans 14 residues. V shed 6 bases, J shed 3 bases, and the junction held 6 bases outside the gene matches. Written as DNA, the CDR3 is TGTGCCAGCAGCCACGGGGGACAGGGCTACGAGCAGTACTTC. Protein: CASSHGGQGYEQYF.

This clone was observed a handful of times. The J gene is TRBJ2-2, the V gene TRBV28; 7 nucleotides agree with TRBD1. V dropped 6 bases and J dropped 6; count of bases not matched to a gene: 4. This CDR3 has 13 amino acids. In germline, CDR1 is MDHEN, CDR2 SYDVKM. CDR3 residues: CASRLTGAGELFF. For the CDR3, the DNA is TGTGCCAGCAGACTAACAGGGGCCGGGGAGCTGTTTTTT.

This clone was counted ten times or more. The chain combines TRBV28 with TRBJ1-5; no definite D call. Germline loops: CDR1 MDHEN, CDR2 SYDVKM. Trimming shortened V by 3 bases and J by 1 base, and 10 bases separated the two germline ends. The CDR3 sequence is 15 residues long. The CDR3 nucleotides read TGTGCCAGCAGTTTCATCGTAGGGAGCAATCAGCCCCAGCATTTT. Protein sequence: CASSFIVGSNQPQHF.

V gene TRBV4-2 combines with J gene TRBJ2-1, with TRBD2 matching over 11 bases. The CDR3 totals 15 residues. The germline gives CDR1 LGHNA, CDR2 YNFKEQ. J gave up 5 bases and V 5 bases, and 5 bases lay outside the gene matches. CDR3 bases: TGTGCCAGCAGCTATAGCGGGGGGGAAAACAATGAGCAGTTCTTC. Its protein is CASSYSGGENNEQFF.

The chain couples TRBV18 to TRBJ2-5; D unresolved. Germline CDR1 reads KGHSH; CDR2 reads LQKENI. Trimming took 3 bases from V and 5 from J, leaving 10 bases between them. The CDR3 has 13 amino acids. CDR3 nucleotide sequence: TGTGCCAGCTCACCGGGCCTACGGGAGACCCAGTACTTC. Protein product: CASSPGLRETQYF.

The chain has TRBV12-5 and TRBJ2-5, with 7 nucleotides matching TRBD1. CDR3 length equals 13 residues. Germline V lookup: CDR1 LGHNT, CDR2 FRNRAP. With 6 bases clipped from V and 3 bases from J, the junction kept 4 bases outside the gene matches. Here the CDR3 reads CASGRDSEETQYF. The CDR3, as DNA: TGTGCTAGTGGACGGGACAGCGAAGAGACCCAGTACTTC.

The rearrangement uses TRBV28 and TRBJ2-7; the D is unclear. The CDR3 is 14 amino acids. V dropped 6 bases and J dropped 7 bases, with 19 bases sitting between them. Per germline, CDR1 MDHEN and CDR2 SYDVKM. Written as DNA, the CDR3 is TGTGCCAGCAGCCTAGGTGTGGGGTTCCGAGAGCAGTACTTC. As protein: CASSLGVGFREQYF. Combining the CDR3 with reference TRBV28 and TRBJ2-7 gives the whole variable domain DVKVTQSSRYLVKRTGEKVFLECVQDMDHENMFWYRQDPGLGLRLIYFSYDVKMKEKGDIPEGYSVSREKKERFSLILESASTNQTSMYLCASSLGVGFREQYFGPGTRLTVT.

This sequence joins TRBV5-4 and TRBJ2-7; 9 bases fit TRBD1. There are 14 residues in the CDR3. Losses at the gene ends were 0 bases for V and 4 bases for J; bases not matched to a gene: 2. Germline V gene lookup returns CDR1 SGHNT and CDR2 YYREEE (reference sequence). The CDR3 bases are TGTGCCAGCAGCTTGGGACAGGGGGAGTACGAGCAGTACTTC. Protein: CASSLGQGEYEQYF.

CDR3 in amino acids: CASSLESTTYEQYF. Here the CDR3 DNA reads TGTGCCAGCAGCTTAGAGTCCACCACCTACGAGCAGTACTTC. The rearrangement links TRBV7-2 to TRBJ2-7, with D unclear. This CDR3 is built from 14 residues. The V and J ends lost 1 base and 2 bases respectively, with 9 bases between them. Germline CDR1 reads SGHTA; CDR2 reads FQGNSA.

The V call is TRBV7-2, the J call TRBJ2-4; 7 bases are shared with TRBD1. Germline CDR1 and CDR2: SGHTA and FQGNSA. V dropped 0 bases and J dropped 8; count of bases not matched to a gene: 4. This CDR3 contains 14 residues. The CDR3 loop is CASSLALDRDIQYF. CDR3 DNA: TGTGCCAGCAGCTTAGCCTTAGACAGGGACATTCAGTACTTC.